Listed below are T cell receptor beta chains from one sample, sequenced in a study of cytomegalovirus exposure and HLA in healthy donors. The repertoire was sequenced with immunoSEQ multiplex PCR; TCRdb's copy has only in-frame clones and lacks some. The sample yields about 190,000 clones, around four fifths seen once. Sequencing was done on a sample of PBMCs. Source of these receptors: a woman between 45 and 60 years old in good health and CMV-seropositive. Each CDR3 is given with its conserved first and last residue. D genes are given only for firm matches. The size of a clone is reported for some rows only, either as once, few or many, or as a class for expanded clones.

cdr3_aa cdr3_nt v_call clone_size cdr3_length d_call j_call
CASSLGVQGYTF TGTGCCAGCAGTTTGGGCGTTCAGGGCTACACCTTC TRBV27 - 12 - TRBJ1-2
CASSQVRRGGEAFF TGTGCCAGCAGCCAAGTGCGGCGGGGTGGGGAAGCTTTCTTT TRBV4-2 - 14 - TRBJ1-1
CAWGRDNQPQHF TGTGCCTGGGGACGGGACAATCAGCCCCAGCATTTT TRBV30 many 12 - TRBJ1-5
CASSPPGQGGGYTF TGTGCCAGCAGTCCACCGGGACAGGGCGGCGGCTACACCTTC TRBV6-5 - 14 TRBD1 TRBJ1-2
CASSLDGQGQGSYEAFF TGCGCCAGCAGCTTGGACGGCCAGGGACAAGGGTCCTATGAAGCTTTCTTT TRBV5-1 - 17 - TRBJ1-1
CASSGRFNEQFF TGTGCCAGCAGTGGCAGATTCAATGAGCAGTTCTTC TRBV2 - 12 - TRBJ2-1
CASSRTGDDDQPQHF TGCGCCAGCAGCCGGACAGGGGACGATGATCAGCCCCAGCATTTT TRBV5-1 - 15 TRBD1 TRBJ1-5
CASRLDRGDTEAFF TGTGCCAGCAGACTCGACAGGGGGGACACTGAAGCTTTCTTT TRBV6-5 - 14 TRBD1 TRBJ1-1
CASSSDLDTRSSPLHF TGTGCCAGCAGCTCCGACCTCGACACGCGAAGCTCACCCCTCCACTTT TRBV5-6 few 16 - TRBJ1-6
CASSWSGTGNLEQYF TGTGCCAGTAGTTGGAGCGGGACAGGGAATTTAGAGCAGTACTTC TRBV19 - 15 TRBD1 TRBJ2-7
CASSNRGSNQPQHF TGTGCCAGCTCAAACAGGGGAAGCAATCAGCCCCAGCATTTT TRBV18 few 14 TRBD1 TRBJ1-5
CASSRQSSYNEQFF TGTGCCAGCAGCCGACAGTCGTCCTACAATGAGCAGTTCTTC TRBV6-6 once 14 - TRBJ2-1
CASSNGYSYSSYEQYF TGCGCCAGCAGCAATGGGTACAGTTACTCCTCCTACGAGCAGTACTTC TRBV5-1 - 16 - TRBJ2-7
CASSLDPAGGPDEQYF TGTGCCAGCAGCCTAGACCCAGCGGGGGGGCCTGACGAGCAGTACTTC TRBV9 - 16 TRBD2 TRBJ2-7
CATSGDTHQPQHF TGTGCCACCAGCGGGGACACGCATCAGCCCCAGCATTTT TRBV15 - 13 - TRBJ1-5
CASIVQGALNSPLHF TGTGCCAGCATAGTACAGGGGGCTCTAAATTCACCCCTCCACTTT TRBV2 - 15 TRBD1 TRBJ1-6
CASSESSGGILNTGELFF TGTGCCAGCAGTGAGTCTAGCGGGGGGATCCTGAACACCGGGGAGCTGTTTTTT TRBV2 once 18 TRBD2 TRBJ2-2
CASRQVRGPETQYF TGTGCCAGCAGGCAGGTGAGGGGGCCAGAGACCCAGTACTTC TRBV6-1 few 14 TRBD1 TRBJ2-5
CASRGTGRSYEQYF TGTGCCAGCAGGGGGACAGGGAGAAGCTACGAGCAGTACTTC TRBV6-5 - 14 TRBD1 TRBJ2-7
CASRGLGQGSPEAFF TGTGCCAGCAGGGGATTGGGACAGGGATCCCCTGAAGCTTTCTTT TRBV6-5 few 15 TRBD1 TRBJ1-1
CASSLPGKPGGSLHF TGTGCCAGCAGTTTACCAGGGAAACCCGGGGGGTCCCTCCACTTT TRBV28 - 15 - TRBJ1-6
CASRGGGSEAFF TGTGCCAGCAGGGGCGGGGGATCTGAAGCTTTCTTT TRBV6-5 - 12 - TRBJ1-1
CASSSRDRGYHYGYTF TGTGCCAGCAGCTCCAGGGACAGGGGGTATCACTATGGCTACACCTTC TRBV7-2 - 16 TRBD1 TRBJ1-2
CASAGTGGNTEAFF TGTGCCAGCGCCGGGACAGGGGGGAACACTGAAGCTTTCTTT TRBV6-1 - 14 TRBD1 TRBJ1-1
CASRKDSRKSEQYF TGTGCCAGCAGAAAGGACAGTCGGAAATCCGAGCAGTACTTC TRBV6-5 - 14 - TRBJ2-7
CASSSLGGGTDTQYF TGTGCCAGCAGCTCCCTGGGGGGGGGCACAGATACGCAGTACTTT TRBV5-4 - 15 - TRBJ2-3
CASSQDYREKLFF TGTGCCAGCAGCCAAGATTACAGGGAAAAACTGTTTTTT TRBV4-2 few 13 - TRBJ1-4
CASSLSQDYLGYTF TGTGCCAGCAGTTTATCCCAGGACTATTTGGGCTACACCTTC TRBV28 - 14 - TRBJ1-2
CASSFKRGPPYNEQFF TGTGCCAGCAGCTTCAAGCGGGGCCCTCCTTACAATGAGCAGTTCTTC TRBV5-8 - 16 TRBD2 TRBJ2-1